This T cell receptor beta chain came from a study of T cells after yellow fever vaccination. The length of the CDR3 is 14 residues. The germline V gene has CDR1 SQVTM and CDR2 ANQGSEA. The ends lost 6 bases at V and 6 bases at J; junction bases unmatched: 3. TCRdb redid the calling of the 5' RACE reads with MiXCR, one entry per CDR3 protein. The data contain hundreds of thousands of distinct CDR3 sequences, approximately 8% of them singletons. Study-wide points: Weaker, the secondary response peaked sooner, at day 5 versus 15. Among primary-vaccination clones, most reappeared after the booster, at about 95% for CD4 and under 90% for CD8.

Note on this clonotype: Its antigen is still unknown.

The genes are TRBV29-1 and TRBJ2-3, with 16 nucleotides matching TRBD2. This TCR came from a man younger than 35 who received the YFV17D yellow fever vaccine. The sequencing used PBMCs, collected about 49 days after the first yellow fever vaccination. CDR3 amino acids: CSVGTSGGADTQYF. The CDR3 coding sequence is TGCAGCGTGGGGACTAGCGGGGGGGCGGATACGCAGTATTTT.